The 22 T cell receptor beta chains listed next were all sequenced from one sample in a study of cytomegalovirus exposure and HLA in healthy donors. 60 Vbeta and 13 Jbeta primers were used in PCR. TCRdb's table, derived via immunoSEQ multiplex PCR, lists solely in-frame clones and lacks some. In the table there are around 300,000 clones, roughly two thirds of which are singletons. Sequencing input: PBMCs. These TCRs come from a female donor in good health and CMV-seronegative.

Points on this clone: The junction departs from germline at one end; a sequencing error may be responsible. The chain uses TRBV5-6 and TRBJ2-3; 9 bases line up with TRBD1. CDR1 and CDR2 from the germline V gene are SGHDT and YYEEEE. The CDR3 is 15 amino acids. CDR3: CASRLDRGNTDTQYF. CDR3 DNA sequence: TGTGCCAGCAGGTTGGACAGGGGTAACACAGATACGCAGTATTTT.

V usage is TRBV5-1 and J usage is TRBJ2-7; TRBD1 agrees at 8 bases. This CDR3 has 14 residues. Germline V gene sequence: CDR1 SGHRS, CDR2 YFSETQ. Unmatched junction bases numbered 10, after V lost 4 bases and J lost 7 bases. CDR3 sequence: CASSPGQGRDEQYF. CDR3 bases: TGCGCCAGCAGCCCAGGACAGGGACGGGATGAGCAGTACTTC.

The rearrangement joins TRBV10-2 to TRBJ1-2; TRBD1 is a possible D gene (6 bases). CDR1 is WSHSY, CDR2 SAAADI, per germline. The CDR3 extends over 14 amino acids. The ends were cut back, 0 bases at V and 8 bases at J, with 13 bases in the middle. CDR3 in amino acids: CASSESDGGVGYTF. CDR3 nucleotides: TGCGCCAGCAGTGAGTCGGATGGGGGCGTAGGCTACACCTTC.

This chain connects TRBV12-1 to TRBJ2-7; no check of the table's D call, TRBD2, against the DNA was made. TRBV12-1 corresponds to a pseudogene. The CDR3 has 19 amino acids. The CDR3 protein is CASSRNRLAGETFTYEQYF. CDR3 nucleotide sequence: TGTGCCAGCAGCCGAAATAGACTAGCGGGAGAGACCTTTACCTACGAGCAGTACTTC.

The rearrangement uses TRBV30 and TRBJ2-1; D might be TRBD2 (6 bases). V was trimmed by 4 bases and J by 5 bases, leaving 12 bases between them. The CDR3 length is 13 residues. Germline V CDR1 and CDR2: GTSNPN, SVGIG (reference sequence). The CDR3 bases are TGTGCCTGGACGAGTAGCGGTAACAATGAGCAGTTCTTC. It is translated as CAWTSSGNNEQFF.

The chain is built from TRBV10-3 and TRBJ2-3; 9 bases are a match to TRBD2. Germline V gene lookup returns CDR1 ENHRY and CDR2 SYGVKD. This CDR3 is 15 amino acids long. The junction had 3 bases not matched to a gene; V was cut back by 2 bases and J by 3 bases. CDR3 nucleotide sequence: TGTGCCATCAGTGAGGGGACTAGCAGTACAGATACGCAGTATTTT. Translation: CAISEGTSSTDTQYF.

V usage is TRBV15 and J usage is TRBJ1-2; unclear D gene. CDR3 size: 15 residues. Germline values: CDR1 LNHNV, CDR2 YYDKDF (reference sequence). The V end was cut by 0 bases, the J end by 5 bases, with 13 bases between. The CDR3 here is CATSRDGLGSYGYTF. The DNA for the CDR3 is TGTGCCACCAGCAGAGATGGTCTTGGTAGTTATGGCTACACCTTC. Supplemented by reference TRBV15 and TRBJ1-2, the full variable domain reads DAMVIQNPRYQVTQFGKPVTLSCSQTLNHNVMYWYQQKSSQAPKLLFHYYDKDFNNEADTPDNFQSRRPNTSFCFLDIRSPGLGDTAMYLCATSRDGLGSYGYTFGSGTRLTVV.

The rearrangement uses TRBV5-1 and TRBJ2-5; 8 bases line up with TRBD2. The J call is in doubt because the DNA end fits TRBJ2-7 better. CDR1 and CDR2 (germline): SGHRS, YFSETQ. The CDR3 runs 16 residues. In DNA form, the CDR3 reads TGCGCCAGCAGCTCGGGGGGTAGCGGGAAATCCTACGAGCAGTACTTC. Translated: CASSSGGSGKSYEQYF.

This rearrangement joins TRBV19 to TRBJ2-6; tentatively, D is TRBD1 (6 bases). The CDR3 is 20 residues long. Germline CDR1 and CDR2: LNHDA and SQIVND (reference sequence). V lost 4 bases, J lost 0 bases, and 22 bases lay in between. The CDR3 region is CASSTPTPGQSPSGANVLTF. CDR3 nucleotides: TGTGCCAGTAGTACCCCCACCCCTGGACAGTCACCCTCTGGGGCCAACGTCCTGACTTTC.

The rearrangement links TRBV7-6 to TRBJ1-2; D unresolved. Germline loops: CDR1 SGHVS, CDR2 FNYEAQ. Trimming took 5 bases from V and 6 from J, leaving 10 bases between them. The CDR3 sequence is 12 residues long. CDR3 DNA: TGTGCCAGCAGCCCACAAGTCGATGGCTACACCTTC. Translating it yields CASSPQVDGYTF. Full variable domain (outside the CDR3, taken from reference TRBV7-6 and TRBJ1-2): GAGVSQSPRYKVTKRGQDVALRCDPISGHVSLYWYRQALGQGPEFLTYFNYEAQQDKSGLPNDRFSAERPEGSISTLTIQRTEQRDSAMYRCASSPQVDGYTFGSGTRLTVV.

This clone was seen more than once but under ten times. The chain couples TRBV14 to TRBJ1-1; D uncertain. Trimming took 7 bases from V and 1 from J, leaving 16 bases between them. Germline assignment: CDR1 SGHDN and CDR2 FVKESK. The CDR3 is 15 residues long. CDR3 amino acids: CASNHAPGRNTEAFF. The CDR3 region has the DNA TGTGCCAGCAATCATGCCCCTGGCAGGAACACTGAAGCTTTCTTT.

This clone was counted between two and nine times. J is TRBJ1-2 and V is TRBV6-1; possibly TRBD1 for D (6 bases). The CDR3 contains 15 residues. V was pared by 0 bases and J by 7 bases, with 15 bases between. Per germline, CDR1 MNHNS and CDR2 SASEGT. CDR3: CASSEAKGGGGGYTF. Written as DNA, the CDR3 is TGTGCCAGCAGTGAAGCCAAAGGGGGGGGAGGTGGCTACACCTTC.

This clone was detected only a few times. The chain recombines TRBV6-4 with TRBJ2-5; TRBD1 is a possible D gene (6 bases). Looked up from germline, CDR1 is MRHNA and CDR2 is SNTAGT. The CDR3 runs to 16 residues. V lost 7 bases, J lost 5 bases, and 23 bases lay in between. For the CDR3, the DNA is TGTGCCAGCACCGATGGGGGCGAGGTCGCCTGGGAGACCCAGTACTTC. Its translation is CASTDGGEVAWETQYF.

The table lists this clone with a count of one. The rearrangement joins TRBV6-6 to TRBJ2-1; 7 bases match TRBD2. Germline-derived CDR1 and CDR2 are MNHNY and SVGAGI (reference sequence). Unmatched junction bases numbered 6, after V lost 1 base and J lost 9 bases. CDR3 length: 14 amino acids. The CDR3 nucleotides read TGTGCCAGCAGTTACTGGAGCGGGAAAGGTGAGCAGTTCTTC. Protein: CASSYWSGKGEQFF.

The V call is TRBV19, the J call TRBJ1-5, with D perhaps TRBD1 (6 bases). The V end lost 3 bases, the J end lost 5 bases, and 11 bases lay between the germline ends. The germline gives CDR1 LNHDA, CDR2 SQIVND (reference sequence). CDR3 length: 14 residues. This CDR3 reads CASSIWAGDQPQHF. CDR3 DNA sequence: TGTGCCAGTAGTATCTGGGCAGGGGATCAGCCCCAGCATTTT. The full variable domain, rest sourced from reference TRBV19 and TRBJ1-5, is DGGITQSPKYLFRKEGQNVTLSCEQNLNHDAMYWYRQDPGQGLRLIYYSQIVNDFQKGDIAEGYSVSREKKESFPLTVTSAQKNPTAFYLCASSIWAGDQPQHFGDGTRLSIL.

CDR3: CASSLGGGPGANVLTF. The DNA for the CDR3 is TGCGCCAGCAGCTTAGGCGGGGGTCCCGGGGCCAACGTCCTGACTTTC. The genes are TRBV5-1 and TRBJ2-6; 7 nucleotides match TRBD2. Germline-derived CDR1 and CDR2 are SGHRS and YFSETQ. The V gene end was trimmed by 2 bases and the J gene end by 4 bases; junction bases not matched to a gene: 6. The CDR3 covers 16 residues.

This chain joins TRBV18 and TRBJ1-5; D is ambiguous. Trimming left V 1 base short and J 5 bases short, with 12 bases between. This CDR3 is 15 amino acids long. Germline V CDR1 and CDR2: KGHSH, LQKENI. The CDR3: CASSPRSSNDQPQHF. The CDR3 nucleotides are TGTGCCAGCTCACCACGTTCGAGCAATGATCAGCCCCAGCATTTT. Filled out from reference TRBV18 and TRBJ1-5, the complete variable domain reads NAGVMQNPRHLVRRRGQEARLRCSPMKGHSHVYWYRQLPEEGLKFMVYLQKENIIDESGMPKERFSAEFPKEGPSILRIQQVVRGDSAAYFCASSPRSSNDQPQHFGDGTRLSIL.

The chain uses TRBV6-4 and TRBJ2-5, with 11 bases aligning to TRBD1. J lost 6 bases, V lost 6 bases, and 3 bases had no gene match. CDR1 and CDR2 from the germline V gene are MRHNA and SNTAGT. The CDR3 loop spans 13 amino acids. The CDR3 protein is CASRRDRGKTQYF. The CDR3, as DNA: TGTGCCAGCAGAAGGGACAGGGGGAAGACCCAGTACTTC.

CDR3 protein: CASSGTSGSNEQYF. CDR3 DNA sequence: TGTGCCAGCAGCGGGACTAGCGGGAGCAACGAGCAGTACTTC. The chain links TRBV11-3 to TRBJ2-7; 14 bases are a match to TRBD2. Germline CDR1 and CDR2: SGHNT and YENEEA. V gave up 5 bases and J gave up 5 bases; unmatched junction bases: 2. This CDR3 region has 14 residues.

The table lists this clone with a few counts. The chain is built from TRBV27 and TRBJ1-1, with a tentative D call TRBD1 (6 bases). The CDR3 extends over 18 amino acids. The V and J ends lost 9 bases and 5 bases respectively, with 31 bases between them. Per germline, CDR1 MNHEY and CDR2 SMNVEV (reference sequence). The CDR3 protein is CASLPQTATGRGGTEAFF. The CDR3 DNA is TGTGCCAGTCTTCCCCAGACAGCCACAGGGAGAGGCGGGACTGAAGCTTTCTTT.

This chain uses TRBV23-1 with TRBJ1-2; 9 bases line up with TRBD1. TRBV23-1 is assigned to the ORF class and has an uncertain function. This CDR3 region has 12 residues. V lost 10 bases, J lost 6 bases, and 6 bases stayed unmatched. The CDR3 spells CATRQGEHGYTF. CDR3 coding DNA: TGCGCCACCAGACAGGGGGAACATGGCTACACCTTC.

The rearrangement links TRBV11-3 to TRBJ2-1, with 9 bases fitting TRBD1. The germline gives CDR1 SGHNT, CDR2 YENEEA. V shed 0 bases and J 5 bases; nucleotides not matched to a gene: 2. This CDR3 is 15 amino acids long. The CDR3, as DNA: TGTGCCAGCAGCTTAGAGGACAGGGGTGACAATGAGCAGTTCTTC. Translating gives CASSLEDRGDNEQFF.